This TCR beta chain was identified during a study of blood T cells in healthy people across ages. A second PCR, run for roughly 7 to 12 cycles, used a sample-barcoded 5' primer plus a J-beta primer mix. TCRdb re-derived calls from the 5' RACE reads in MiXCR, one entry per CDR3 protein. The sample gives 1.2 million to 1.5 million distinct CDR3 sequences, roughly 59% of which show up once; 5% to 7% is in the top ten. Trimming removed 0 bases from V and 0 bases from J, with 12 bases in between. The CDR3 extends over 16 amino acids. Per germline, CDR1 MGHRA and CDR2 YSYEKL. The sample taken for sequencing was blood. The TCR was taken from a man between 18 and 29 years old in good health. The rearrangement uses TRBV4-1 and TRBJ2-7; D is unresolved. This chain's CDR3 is CASSQEVTAASYEQYF. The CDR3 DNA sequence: TGCGCCAGCAGCCAAGAAGTGACGGCAGCCTCCTACGAGCAGTACTTC.